These 13 T cell receptor beta chains share one sample of origin, sequenced in a study of T cells in Graves' hyperthyroidism and ophthalmopathy. Researchers took RNA transcripts and amplified the TCR beta CDR3 regions from them. TCR CDR3 regions were first amplified by RT-PCR with HTBI primers. Each CDR3 protein gets one entry after TCRdb re-called the multiplex PCR reads with MiXCR. The profile shows 250,000 to 400,000 distinct CDR3 sequences, roughly 15% of them singletons. What was sequenced was blood. Every receptor here comes from a woman aged 40 to 55 with Graves' ophthalmopathy.

There are many counts of this clonotype. This chain joins TRBV28 and TRBJ1-6, with no clear D. Germline V gives CDR1 MDHEN, CDR2 SYDVKM. The CDR3 has 13 residues. V dropped 8 bases and J dropped 10 bases, with 15 bases sitting between them. CDR3 amino acids: CASGQPDRSPLHF. The CDR3 nucleotides are TGTGCCAGCGGCCAGCCTGATCGGTCACCCCTCCACTTT.

Only a few counts were recorded for this clonotype. The chain carries TRBV19 and TRBJ2-3; D assignment may be TRBD1 or TRBD2 (6 bases each). CDR3 size: 14 residues. Germline V CDR1 and CDR2: LNHDA, SQIVND (reference sequence). Trimming took off 6 bases at V and 4 bases at J, with 14 bases between the two ends. The CDR3 DNA sequence: TGTGCCAGTAGGGCCAGGGGAGGTGCAGATACGCAGTATTTT. Translation gives CASRARGGADTQYF.

V is TRBV5-1 and J is TRBJ2-5; 7 bases fit TRBD2. V shed 4 bases and J 0 bases; nucleotides not matched to a gene: 9. CDR1 is SGHRS and CDR2 is YFSETQ in the germline V gene. This CDR3 contains 16 residues. CDR3 in amino acids: CASSEGTMWYQETQYF. The CDR3 coding sequence is TGCGCCAGCAGCGAGGGGACTATGTGGTACCAAGAGACCCAGTACTTC.

This clonotype was counted a few times. The chain combines TRBV12-3 or TRBV12-4 with TRBJ1-6; D possibly corresponds to TRBD1 (5 bases). The CDR3 sequence is 14 residues long. Trimming shortened V by 0 bases and J by 10 bases, and 10 bases separated the two germline ends. The CDR3 bases are TGTGCCAGCAGTTTAGCGGGGGGGGGATCACCCCTCCACTTT. Translation: CASSLAGGGSPLHF.

Of note for this clonotype: A read error may produce the germline difference seen at one junction end. This chain uses TRBV19 with TRBJ1-2; 7 bases map to TRBD1. The CDR3 loop spans 12 amino acids. CDR1 LNHDA and CDR2 SQIVND come from the germline V gene (reference sequence). CDR3 protein: CAIPTGPYGDTF. CDR3 nucleotides: TGTGCCATTCCGACAGGGCCCTATGGCGACACCTTC.

The J gene is TRBJ2-5, the V gene TRBV7-2, with 8 bases lining up with TRBD2. Germline CDR1 SGHTA, CDR2 FQGNSA. J gave up 5 bases and V 5 bases, and 4 bases lay outside the gene matches. The CDR3 is 13 residues long. This CDR3 reads CASSRGGKETQYF. The CDR3 DNA reads as TGTGCCAGCAGCCGGGGGGGGAAGGAGACCCAGTACTTC.

This clonotype has ten or more counts. This chain connects TRBV24-1 to TRBJ2-2; D call uncertain. The CDR3 spans 15 residues. V lost 1 base and J lost 0, with 5 bases in between. Per germline, CDR1 KGHDR and CDR2 SFDVKD. The CDR3 loop is CATSDFRTNTGELFF. The DNA for the CDR3 is TGTGCCACCAGTGATTTCAGGACGAACACCGGGGAGCTGTTTTTT.

This clonotype has a handful of counts. The V and J genes are TRBV3-1 and TRBJ1-4; no clear D. The germline V gene has CDR1 LGHDT and CDR2 YNNKEL (reference sequence). V gave up 5 bases and J gave up 11 bases, with 12 bases separating them. CDR3 length: 12 amino acids. CDR3 protein: CASSSSMRKLFF. CDR3 DNA sequence: TGTGCCAGCAGCTCAAGTATGAGGAAACTGTTTTTT.

Ten or more counts support this clonotype. V gene TRBV6-1 combines with J gene TRBJ1-2; maybe TRBD1 (5 bases). Trimming left V 5 bases short and J 8 bases short, with 15 bases between. Germline CDR1 is MNHNS and CDR2 is SASEGT. The CDR3 sequence is 13 residues long. This CDR3 is CASSLRGVRGYTF. The CDR3, as DNA: TGTGCCAGCAGTCTACGAGGGGTTAGAGGCTACACCTTC.

With respect to this clonotype: A much larger clone sits a single nucleotide away, making a read error possible. V gene TRBV6-2 or TRBV6-3 combines with J gene TRBJ1-1, with D unclear. The germline CDR1 and CDR2 sequences are MNHEY and SVGEGT. This CDR3 region has 14 residues. CDR3 bases: TGTACCAGCAGTTACTCGACTGCGAACACTGAAGCTTTCTTT. This encodes CTSSYSTANTEAFF.

The V gene is TRBV11-2, the J gene TRBJ2-1, with 11 bases lining up with TRBD2. The J segment lost 2 bases and the V segment lost 6 bases, leaving 0 bases of the junction unmatched. CDR1 and CDR2 (germline): SGHAT, FQNNGV. The CDR3 has 14 amino acids. As DNA, the CDR3 is TGTGCCAGCAGACTAGCGGGGGCCTACAATGAGCAGTTCTTC. This translates into CASRLAGAYNEQFF. The entire variable domain, with the rest obtained from reference TRBV11-2 and TRBJ2-1, is as follows: EAGVAQSPRYKIIEKRQSVAFWCNPISGHATLYWYQQILGQGPKLLIQFQNNGVVDDSQLPKDRFSAERLKGVDSTLKIQPAKLEDSAVYLCASRLAGAYNEQFFGPGTRLTVL.

This clonotype turned up a few times. This rearrangement joins TRBV20-1 to TRBJ2-3, with D uncertain. This CDR3 is 13 amino acids long. V lost 7 bases to trimming and J lost 1 base, with 12 bases between them. Germline CDR1 and CDR2: DFQATT and SNEGSKA (reference sequence). In DNA form, the CDR3 reads TGCAGTGTCGGGCAGTCAGGCACAGATACGCAGTATTTT. It translates to CSVGQSGTDTQYF.

In its sample, this clonotype was seen many times. The chain couples TRBV12-3 or TRBV12-4 to TRBJ2-7; 7 nucleotides align to TRBD1. The CDR3 extends over 13 amino acids. With 3 bases clipped from V and 5 bases from J, the junction kept 4 bases outside the gene matches. DNA of the CDR3: TGTGCCAGCAGTTTGGGGACAGTAAACGAGCAGTACTTC. The encoded protein is CASSLGTVNEQYF.